This TCR beta chain is drawn from a study of blood T cell repertoires in COVID-19. In the study overall: Nucleic acid was either cDNA or gDNA, and it came from T cells, B-cell-depleted T cells, or PBMCs.

Study processing details: The assay estimated nucleated cells by amplifying reference gene primers. The assay was immunoSEQ multiplex PCR, and TCRdb's table has in-frame clones only and misses some. V, J and clone size derive from that table, while D and trimming were established from the DNA sequence. This table holds over 250,000 clones, about 89% found once. Recovery among Cohort 3 donors was established by two negative PCRs, clearance, or symptom resolution. The specimen sequenced was PBMCs or T cells enriched from blood (not recorded which). This TCR came from a woman younger than 30 who had recovered from COVID-19.

This CDR3 reads CASSREPGQEDQPQHF. In nucleotides, the CDR3 is TGCGCCAGCAGCCGGGAACCGGGACAGGAGGATCAGCCCCAGCATTTT. The J gene is TRBJ1-5, the V gene TRBV4-1; 8 nucleotides match TRBD1. This CDR3 comprises 16 residues. The trim removed 4 bases at V and 5 bases at J, leaving 10 bases unmatched. Germline-derived CDR1 and CDR2 are MGHRA and YSYEKL.